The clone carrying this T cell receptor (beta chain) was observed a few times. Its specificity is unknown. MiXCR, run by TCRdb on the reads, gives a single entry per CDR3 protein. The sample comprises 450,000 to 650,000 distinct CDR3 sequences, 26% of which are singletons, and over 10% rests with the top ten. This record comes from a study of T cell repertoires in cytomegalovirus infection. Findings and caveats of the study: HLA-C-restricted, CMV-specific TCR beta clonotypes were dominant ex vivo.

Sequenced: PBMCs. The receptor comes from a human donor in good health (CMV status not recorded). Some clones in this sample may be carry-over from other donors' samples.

The CDR3 loop reads CAISDLAANEQFF. The CDR3 coding sequence is TGTGCCATCAGTGATCTAGCAGCTAATGAGCAGTTCTTC. This rearrangement joins TRBV10-3 to TRBJ2-1; the D gene is possibly TRBD2 (5 bases). With 3 bases removed from V and 7 bases from J, the gap between germline ends came to 10 bases. The CDR3 has 13 amino acids. The germline CDR1 and CDR2 sequences are ENHRY and SYGVKD.